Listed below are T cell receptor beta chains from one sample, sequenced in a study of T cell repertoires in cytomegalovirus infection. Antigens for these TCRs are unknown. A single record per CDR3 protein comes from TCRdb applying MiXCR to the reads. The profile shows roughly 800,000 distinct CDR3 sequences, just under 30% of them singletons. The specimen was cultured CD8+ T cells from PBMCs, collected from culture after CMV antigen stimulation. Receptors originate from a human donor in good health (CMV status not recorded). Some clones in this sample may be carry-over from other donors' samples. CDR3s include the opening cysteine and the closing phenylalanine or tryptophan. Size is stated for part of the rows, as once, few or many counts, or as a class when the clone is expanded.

CASSLSGTARAVNTEAFF TRBV5-1 -
CASGALNTGELFF TRBV12-3/TRBV12-4 -
CASSILGGTDTQYF TRBV19 few
CASSSLAGNSNQPQHF TRBV27 many
CASSQDLRFNSNQPQHF TRBV14 -
CAIITGDTQYF TRBV27 few
CASSFGPAIEQYF TRBV7-9 few
CASKVEGPQNTEAFF TRBV19 -
CASSPMPGTGGTGELFF TRBV7-9 many
CASSRGSTEAFF TRBV9 many
CASVQYYGYTF TRBV7-9 few
CASSHTAKRGPETQYF TRBV7-9 -
CASSFGQTEAFF TRBV19 -
CSASDRGNNYGYTF TRBV20-1 -
CASSQEWRSTDTQYF TRBV3-1 -
CASSQGLLQPGTTLNYGYTF TRBV4-1 few